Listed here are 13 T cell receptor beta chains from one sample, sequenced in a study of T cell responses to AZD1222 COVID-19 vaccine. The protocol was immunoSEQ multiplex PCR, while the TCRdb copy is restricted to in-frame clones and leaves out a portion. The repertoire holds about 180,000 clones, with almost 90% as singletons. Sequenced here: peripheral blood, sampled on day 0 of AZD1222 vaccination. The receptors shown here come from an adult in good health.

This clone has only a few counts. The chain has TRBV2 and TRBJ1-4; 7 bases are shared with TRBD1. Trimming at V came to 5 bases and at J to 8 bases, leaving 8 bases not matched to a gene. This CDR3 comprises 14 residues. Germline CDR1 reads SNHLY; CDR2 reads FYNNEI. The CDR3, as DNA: TGTGCCAGCAGTCCGGACAGGCTCGACGAAAAACTGTTTTTT. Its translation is CASSPDRLDEKLFF.

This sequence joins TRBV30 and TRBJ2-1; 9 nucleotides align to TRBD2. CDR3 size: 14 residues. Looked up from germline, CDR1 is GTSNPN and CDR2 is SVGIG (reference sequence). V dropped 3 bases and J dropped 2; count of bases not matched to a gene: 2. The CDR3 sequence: CAWRSSGTYNEQFF. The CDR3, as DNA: TGTGCCTGGAGGTCTAGCGGGACCTACAATGAGCAGTTCTTC.

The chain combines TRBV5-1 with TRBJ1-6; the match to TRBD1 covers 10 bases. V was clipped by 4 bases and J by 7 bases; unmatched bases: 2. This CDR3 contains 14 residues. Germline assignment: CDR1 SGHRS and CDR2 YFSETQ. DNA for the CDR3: TGCGCCAGCAGCCCGGGACAGGGGAATTCACCCCTCCACTTT. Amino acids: CASSPGQGNSPLHF.

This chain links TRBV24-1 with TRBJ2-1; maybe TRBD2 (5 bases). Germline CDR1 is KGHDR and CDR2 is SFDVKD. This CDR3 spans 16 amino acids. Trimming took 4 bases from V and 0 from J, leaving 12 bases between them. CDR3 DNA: TGTGCCACCAGTGACCTCAATAGCGACTCCTACAATGAGCAGTTCTTC. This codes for CATSDLNSDSYNEQFF.

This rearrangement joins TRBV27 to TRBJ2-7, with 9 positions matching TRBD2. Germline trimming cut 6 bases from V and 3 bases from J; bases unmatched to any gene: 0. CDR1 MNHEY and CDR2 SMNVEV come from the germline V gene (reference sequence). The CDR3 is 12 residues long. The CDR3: CASRTSGYEQYF. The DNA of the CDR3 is TGTGCCAGCAGGACTAGCGGCTACGAGCAGTACTTC.

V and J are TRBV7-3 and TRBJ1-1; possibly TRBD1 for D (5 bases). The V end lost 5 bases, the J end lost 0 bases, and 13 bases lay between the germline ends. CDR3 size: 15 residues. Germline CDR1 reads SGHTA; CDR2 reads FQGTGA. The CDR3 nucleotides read TGTGCCAGCAGCCCAAACGGGGACCTGAACACTGAAGCTTTCTTT. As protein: CASSPNGDLNTEAFF. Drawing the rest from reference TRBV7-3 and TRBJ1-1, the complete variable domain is GAGVSQTPSNKVTEKGKYVELRCDPISGHTALYWYRQSLGQGPEFLIYFQGTGAADDSGLPNDRFFAVRPEGSVSTLKIQRTERGDSAVYLCASSPNGDLNTEAFFGQGTRLTVV.

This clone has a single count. Here the CDR3 reads CASSPQDRSFNYGYTF. CDR3 DNA sequence: TGTGCCAGCAGCCCCCAGGACAGGTCGTTTAACTATGGCTACACCTTC. V gene TRBV7-8 combines with J gene TRBJ1-2; 7 positions agree with TRBD1. Unmatched junction bases numbered 10, after V lost 5 bases and J lost 1 base. This CDR3 has 16 residues. Per germline, CDR1 SGHVS and CDR2 FQNEAQ.

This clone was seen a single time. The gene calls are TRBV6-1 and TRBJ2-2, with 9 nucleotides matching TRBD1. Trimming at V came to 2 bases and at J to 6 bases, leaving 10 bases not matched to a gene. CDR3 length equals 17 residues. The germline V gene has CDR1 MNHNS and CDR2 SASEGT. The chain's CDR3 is CASSEKTPGQGAGELFF. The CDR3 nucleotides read TGTGCCAGCAGTGAAAAAACCCCGGGACAGGGCGCCGGGGAGCTGTTTTTT.

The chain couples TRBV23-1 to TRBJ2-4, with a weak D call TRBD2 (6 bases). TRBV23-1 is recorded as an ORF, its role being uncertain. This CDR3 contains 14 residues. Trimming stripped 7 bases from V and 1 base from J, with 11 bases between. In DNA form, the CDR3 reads TGCGCCAGCACCCACGGGAGTGCCAAAAACATTCAGTACTTC. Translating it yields CASTHGSAKNIQYF.

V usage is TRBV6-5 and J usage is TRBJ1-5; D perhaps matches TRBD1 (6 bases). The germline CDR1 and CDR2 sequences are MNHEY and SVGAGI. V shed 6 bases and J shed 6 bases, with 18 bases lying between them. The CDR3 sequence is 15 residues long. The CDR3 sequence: CASSRTVRGGQPQHF. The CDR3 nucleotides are TGTGCCAGCAGCCGGACAGTTCGAGGTGGTCAGCCCCAGCATTTT.

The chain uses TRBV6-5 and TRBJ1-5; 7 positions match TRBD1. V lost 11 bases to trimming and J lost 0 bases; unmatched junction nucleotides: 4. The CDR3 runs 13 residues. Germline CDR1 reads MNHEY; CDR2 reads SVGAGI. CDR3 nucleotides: TGTGCCGGAACAGGGGATAGCAATCAGCCCCAGCATTTT. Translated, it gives CAGTGDSNQPQHF.

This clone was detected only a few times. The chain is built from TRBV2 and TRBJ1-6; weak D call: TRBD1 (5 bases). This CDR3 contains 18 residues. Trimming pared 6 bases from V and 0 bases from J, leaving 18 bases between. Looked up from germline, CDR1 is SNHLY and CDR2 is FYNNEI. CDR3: CASSPTLGRSSYNSPLHF. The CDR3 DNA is TGTGCCAGCAGCCCTACCCTGGGACGGAGCTCCTATAATTCACCCCTCCACTTT. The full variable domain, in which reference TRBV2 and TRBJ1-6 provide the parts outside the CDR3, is EPEVTQTPSHQVTQMGQEVILRCVPISNHLYFYWYRQILGQKVEFLVSFYNNEISEKSEIFDDQFSVERPDGSNFTLKIRSTKLEDSAMYFCASSPTLGRSSYNSPLHFGNGTRLTVT.

The DNA of the CDR3 is TGCGCCAGCAGTGAACCTAACACTGAAGCTTTCTTT. Translating gives CASSEPNTEAFF. V is TRBV10-2 and J is TRBJ1-1, with D unclear. Per the germline V gene, CDR1 is WSHSY and CDR2 is SAAADI. Trimming pared 3 bases from V and 2 bases from J, leaving 4 bases between. The CDR3 consists of 12 residues.